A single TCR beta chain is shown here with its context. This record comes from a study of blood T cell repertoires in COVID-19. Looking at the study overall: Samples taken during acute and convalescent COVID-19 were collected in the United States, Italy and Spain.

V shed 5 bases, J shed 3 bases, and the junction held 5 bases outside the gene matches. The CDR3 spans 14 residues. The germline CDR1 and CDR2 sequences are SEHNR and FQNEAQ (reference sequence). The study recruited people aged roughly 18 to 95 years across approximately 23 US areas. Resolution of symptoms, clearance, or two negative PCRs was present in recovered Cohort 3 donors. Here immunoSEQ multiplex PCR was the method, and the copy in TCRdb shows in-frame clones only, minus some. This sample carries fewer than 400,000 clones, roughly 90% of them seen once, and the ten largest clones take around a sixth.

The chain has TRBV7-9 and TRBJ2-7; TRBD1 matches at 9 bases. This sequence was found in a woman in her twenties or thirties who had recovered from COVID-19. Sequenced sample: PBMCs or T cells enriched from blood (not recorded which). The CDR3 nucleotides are TGTGCCAGCAGCCGACAGGGGGGGAGCTACGAGCAGTACTTC. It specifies CASSRQGGSYEQYF.